The rows below give T cell receptor beta chains drawn from one sample of a study of glioma-infiltrating T cells after dendritic cell vaccination. The assay was immunoSEQ multiplex PCR, and TCRdb's table has in-frame clones only and misses some. The table has about 73,000 clones, about 80% seen once. Sample: blood, taken before dendritic cell vaccination. The receptors come from a human donor with glioblastoma. The CDR3 runs from the conserved cysteine through the conserved F or W. Each record gives: V gene, J gene, CDR3 protein.

V gene: TRBV5-6; J gene: TRBJ1-5; CDR3 protein: CASSLRGQGQPQHF
V gene: TRBV7-6; J gene: TRBJ2-2; CDR3 protein: CASSSFGGRTKSVGPGELFF
V gene: TRBV6-6; J gene: TRBJ1-3; CDR3 protein: CASSQTGGAGNTIYF
V gene: TRBV18; J gene: TRBJ2-5; CDR3 protein: CASSPRASLSETQYF
V gene: TRBV19; J gene: TRBJ2-2; CDR3 protein: CASSMGGFGTGELFF
V gene: TRBV6-6; J gene: TRBJ1-4; CDR3 protein: CASSYKTGTNEKLFF
V gene: TRBV10-3; J gene: TRBJ1-2; CDR3 protein: CAISESAGANYGYTF
V gene: TRBV5-1; J gene: TRBJ2-3; CDR3 protein: CASSYSGGPADTQYF
V gene: TRBV7-2; J gene: TRBJ1-5; CDR3 protein: CASSSGRGDQPQHF
V gene: TRBV7-2; J gene: TRBJ2-3; CDR3 protein: CASSLAGVSTDTQYF
V gene: TRBV7-9; J gene: TRBJ2-3; CDR3 protein: CASSLLTGKATDTQYF
V gene: TRBV6-4; J gene: TRBJ1-5; CDR3 protein: CASSREGNQPQHF
V gene: TRBV4-1; J gene: TRBJ1-2; CDR3 protein: CASSQPTGSLVYGYTF
V gene: TRBV27; J gene: TRBJ2-1; CDR3 protein: CASRPVKGRGSSYNEQFF
V gene: TRBV5-1; J gene: TRBJ1-1; CDR3 protein: CASSFGKTGEHTEAFF
V gene: TRBV19; J gene: TRBJ2-3; CDR3 protein: CASSRDTSGGTDTQYF
V gene: TRBV5-5; J gene: TRBJ1-1; CDR3 protein: CASSPYSQGTEAFF
V gene: TRBV10-3; J gene: TRBJ1-5; CDR3 protein: CAISDRIEGNQPQHF
V gene: TRBV7-2; J gene: TRBJ1-1; CDR3 protein: CASSLVLGAIEAFF
V gene: TRBV10-3; J gene: TRBJ2-1; CDR3 protein: CAISEYRLAGSDEQFF